A selection of T cell receptor beta chains follows, all from one sample in a study of blood T cell repertoires in COVID-19. Sequenced by immunoSEQ multiplex PCR; TCRdb stores in-frame clones only, minus some. In the table there are a few hundred thousand clones, approximately 86% of which are singletons. The sequencing sample was made of PBMCs or T cells enriched from blood (not recorded which). These receptors came from a young man with acute COVID-19. The CDR3 runs from the conserved cysteine through the conserved F or W. The order of the fields is J gene, V gene, CDR3 protein.

j_call: TRBJ2-7; v_call: TRBV27; cdr3_aa: CASSSLGLAGVHEQYF
j_call: TRBJ2-7; v_call: TRBV9; cdr3_aa: CASSVAGAGGYEQYF
j_call: TRBJ1-1; v_call: TRBV12-3/TRBV12-4; cdr3_aa: CASSLGGLTEAFF
j_call: TRBJ1-1; v_call: TRBV2; cdr3_aa: CASSVRREEAFF
j_call: TRBJ2-3; v_call: TRBV7-7; cdr3_aa: CASSFGQGWTDTQYF
j_call: TRBJ2-7; v_call: TRBV30; cdr3_aa: CAWSGAGGAYEQYF
j_call: TRBJ2-1; v_call: TRBV18; cdr3_aa: CASSREIAGTNEQFF
j_call: TRBJ2-1; v_call: TRBV9; cdr3_aa: CASSVGWSGSPNEQFF
j_call: TRBJ2-1; v_call: TRBV19; cdr3_aa: CASSSGLAVNEQFF
j_call: TRBJ2-5; v_call: TRBV4-1; cdr3_aa: CASSLLGLAEQETQYF
j_call: TRBJ1-2; v_call: TRBV30; cdr3_aa: CAWGPQVLNYGYTF
j_call: TRBJ2-1; v_call: TRBV9; cdr3_aa: CASSVATNSYNEQFF
j_call: TRBJ1-1; v_call: TRBV7-3; cdr3_aa: CASSYRRQMEDTEAFF
j_call: TRBJ2-3; v_call: TRBV9; cdr3_aa: CASSLEAGRTDTQYF